One sample yielded the 24 T cell receptor beta chains listed below, sequenced in a study of beta chain features in type 1 diabetes. Study-level findings and limits: Significant though moderate, a shortening of TCRB CDR3s appeared in all four CD4+ subsets of Type 1 diabetes patients.

Which antigens these TCRs recognize remains unknown. Reverse transcription of all isolated RNA meant that expressed TCRB transcripts were sequenced. Generated by immunoSEQ multiplex PCR, the TCRdb table keeps only in-frame clones and is missing some. The table includes 100,000 to 150,000 clones, roughly a sixth detected once. Sequenced material: central memory CD4+ T cells from blood. The receptors derive from a man aged 18 to 30 with type 1 diabetes.

This clone is termed medium-sized. V is TRBV19 and J is TRBJ2-5, with 9 bases identical to TRBD1. The length of the CDR3 is 14 residues. Germline V lookup: CDR1 LNHDA, CDR2 SQIVND (reference sequence). Trimming at V came to 5 bases and at J to 4 bases, leaving 5 bases not matched to a gene. CDR3 sequence reads: CASSPWTGAETQYF. DNA of the CDR3: TGTGCCAGTAGTCCCTGGACAGGGGCAGAGACCCAGTACTTC.

This clone has more than one count but fewer than ten. V gene TRBV19 combines with J gene TRBJ2-2; D is possibly TRBD1 (5 bases). Germline lookup yields CDR1 LNHDA and CDR2 SQIVND (reference sequence). The CDR3 loop spans 15 amino acids. Trimming removed 1 base at V and 4 bases at J, with 10 bases between. The chain's CDR3 is CASSIVQRGTGELFF. In DNA form, the CDR3 reads TGTGCCAGTAGTATAGTTCAAAGGGGCACCGGGGAGCTGTTTTTT.

This clone came up a few times. V and J are TRBV5-8 and TRBJ2-1; 8 bases line up with TRBD2. This CDR3 is 16 amino acids long. Germline CDR1 and CDR2: SGHTS and YDEGEE. V gave up 2 bases and J gave up 1 base; unmatched junction bases: 5. The chain's CDR3 is CASSFGGGMSYNEQFF. The DNA for the CDR3 is TGTGCCAGCAGCTTTGGCGGGGGGATGTCCTACAATGAGCAGTTCTTC.

This clone was seen a few times. V gene TRBV28 combines with J gene TRBJ2-7; 9 bases match TRBD1. This CDR3 spans 14 amino acids. Trimming at V came to 4 bases and at J to 5 bases, leaving 6 bases not matched to a gene. CDR1 and CDR2 from the germline V gene are MDHEN and SYDVKM. The CDR3 DNA follows: TGTGCCAGCAGTTCCGGGACAGGGATTCACGAGCAGTACTTC. This gives the protein CASSSGTGIHEQYF.

The chain joins TRBV7-6 to TRBJ2-7; TRBD1 agrees at 9 bases. Trimming at V came to 5 bases and at J to 1 base, leaving 6 bases not matched to a gene. Germline V gives CDR1 SGHVS, CDR2 FNYEAQ. This CDR3 contains 15 residues. The CDR3 here is CASSPRGTGSYEQYF. The CDR3, as DNA: TGTGCCAGCAGCCCACGTGGGACAGGGTCCTACGAGCAGTACTTC.

The chain couples TRBV7-2 to TRBJ2-1, with unresolved D. V lost 1 base and J lost 0, with 7 bases in between. The CDR3 covers 15 residues. Germline CDR1 is SGHTA and CDR2 is FQGNSA. The CDR3 DNA reads as TGTGCCAGCAGCTTAGTGTTGAGCTCCTACAATGAGCAGTTCTTC. It translates to CASSLVLSSYNEQFF.

The chain is built from TRBV14 and TRBJ1-5; D unclear. V lost 2 bases and J 5 bases, leaving 7 bases between the germline ends. The V gene's germline CDR1 is SGHDN and CDR2 FVKESK. The CDR3 covers 13 residues. The CDR3 loop is CASSQQEDQPQHF. The CDR3 bases are TGTGCCAGCAGCCAACAAGAAGATCAGCCCCAGCATTTT. The full variable domain, completed using reference TRBV14 and TRBJ1-5, is EAGVTQFPSHSVIEKGQTVTLRCDPISGHDNLYWYRRVMGKEIKFLLHFVKESKQDESGMPNNRFLAERTGGTYSTLKVQPAELEDSGVYFCASSQQEDQPQHFGDGTRLSIL.

The chain is built from TRBV5-1 and TRBJ1-1; 7 bases are shared with TRBD1. Germline V gene data show CDR1 as SGHRS and CDR2 as YFSETQ. This CDR3 has 14 residues. With 5 bases clipped from V and 5 bases from J, the junction kept 9 bases outside the gene matches. The CDR3 reads CASSLMTGRTEAFF. The CDR3 DNA sequence: TGCGCCAGCAGTCTGATGACAGGGAGGACTGAAGCTTTCTTT. The full variable domain, in which reference TRBV5-1 and TRBJ1-1 provide the parts outside the CDR3, is KAGVTQTPRYLIKTRGQQVTLSCSPISGHRSVSWYQQTPGQGLQFLFEYFSETQRNKGNFPGRFSGRQFSNSRSEMNVSTLELGDSALYLCASSLMTGRTEAFFGQGTRLTVV.

Only a few counts were recorded for this clone. V is TRBV29-1 and J is TRBJ1-1; the D gene is possibly TRBD1 (5 bases). Germline V gene data show CDR1 as SQVTM and CDR2 as ANQGSEA. V was pared by 8 bases and J by 1 base, with 14 bases between. This CDR3 region has 13 residues. CDR3 sequence reads: CSTSGLENTEAFF. The CDR3 bases are TGCAGCACCTCAGGGCTGGAGAACACTGAAGCTTTCTTT.

The chain has TRBV5-1 and TRBJ2-7; perhaps TRBD1 as D (5 bases). The CDR3 consists of 13 residues. V was cut by 5 bases and J by 5 bases, with 14 bases left in between. CDR1 SGHRS and CDR2 YFSETQ come from the germline V gene. The DNA for the CDR3 is TGCGCCAGCAGTTTCCCGCAGGGTCACGAGCAGTACTTC. It specifies CASSFPQGHEQYF.

The chain couples TRBV15 to TRBJ1-2; D is ambiguous. This CDR3 is 15 amino acids long. Germline loops: CDR1 LNHNV, CDR2 YYDKDF (reference sequence). V lost 8 bases and J lost 2, with 18 bases in between. DNA of the CDR3: TGTGCCACCTACCGGGTGACCTTTGACAACTATGGCTACACCTTC. It yields the protein CATYRVTFDNYGYTF.

The chain is built from TRBV2 and TRBJ1-1; perhaps TRBD1 as D (6 bases). Between the trimmed V and J ends, which lost 6 bases and 3 bases, there was a span of 14 bases. This CDR3 contains 14 residues. Germline V gene sequence: CDR1 SNHLY, CDR2 FYNNEI. The CDR3 DNA sequence: TGTGCCAGCAGAACAGGGTCTCGGGACACTGAAGCTTTCTTT. Protein sequence: CASRTGSRDTEAFF.

The chain recombines TRBV19 with TRBJ2-4, with a tentative D call TRBD2 (6 bases). Trimming shortened V by 3 bases and J by 1 base, and 16 bases separated the two germline ends. From germline, CDR1 is LNHDA and CDR2 SQIVND (reference sequence). This CDR3 is 17 amino acids long. The CDR3 here is CASSMEGPFFAKNIQYF. In DNA form, the CDR3 reads TGTGCCAGTAGTATGGAGGGACCTTTCTTTGCCAAAAACATTCAGTACTTC. Full variable domain (remainder filled in from reference TRBV19 and TRBJ2-4): DGGITQSPKYLFRKEGQNVTLSCEQNLNHDAMYWYRQDPGQGLRLIYYSQIVNDFQKGDIAEGYSVSREKKESFPLTVTSAQKNPTAFYLCASSMEGPFFAKNIQYFGAGTRLSVL.

The sample holds a few counts of this clone. A read error is possible here, since a much larger clone lies one base away. J is TRBJ2-7 and V is TRBV7-6; D call uncertain. The CDR3 extends over 13 amino acids. Germline V gene data show CDR1 as SGHVS and CDR2 as FNYEAQ. Trimming cost V 0 bases and J 1 base, with 4 bases left between them. The CDR3 sequence: CASSLAQSYEQYF. Written as DNA, the CDR3 is TGTGCCAGCAGCTTAGCACAGTCCTACGAGCAGTACTTC.

V and J are TRBV30 and TRBJ1-6; tentatively, D is TRBD1 (6 bases). Germline V gene sequence: CDR1 GTSNPN, CDR2 SVGIG (reference sequence). With 4 bases removed from V and 7 bases from J, the gap between germline ends came to 17 bases. The CDR3 is 15 residues long. Here the CDR3 DNA reads TGTGCCTGGACCATCACAGGGTTGTTCAATTCACCCCTCCACTTT. This gives the protein CAWTITGLFNSPLHF.

The chain joins TRBV11-3 to TRBJ2-3, with D perhaps TRBD2 (5 bases). V lost 8 bases, J lost 6 bases, and 12 bases lay in between. This CDR3 is 12 amino acids long. Per the germline V gene, CDR1 is SGHNT and CDR2 is YENEEA. The CDR3 reads CASSGWEDTQYF. Written as DNA, the CDR3 is TGTGCCAGCTCAGGTTGGGAGGATACGCAGTATTTT.

A few counts support this clone. V usage is TRBV30 and J usage is TRBJ2-1; TRBD2 agrees at 11 bases. J lost 15 bases, V lost 3 bases, and 16 bases had no gene match. Germline V CDR1 and CDR2: GTSNPN, SVGIG (reference sequence). The CDR3 is made up of 15 amino acids. This chain's CDR3 is CAWRASQTLAGGVFF. The CDR3 nucleotides are TGTGCCTGGAGGGCATCACAGACTTTAGCGGGAGGGGTGTTCTTC.

The rearrangement uses TRBV7-2 and TRBJ2-3; no reliable D call. Germline V gives CDR1 SGHTA, CDR2 FQGNSA. There are 15 residues in the CDR3. V lost 5 bases to trimming and J lost 4 bases, with 16 bases between them. CDR3 sequence reads: CASSRNPYIADTQYF. CDR3 coding DNA: TGTGCCAGCAGCCGTAACCCCTACATTGCAGATACGCAGTATTTT.

The sample holds a few counts of this clone. The chain combines TRBV9 with TRBJ1-1; D uncertain. This CDR3 has 15 amino acids. With 0 bases removed from V and 1 base from J, the gap between germline ends came to 10 bases. CDR1 is SGDLS and CDR2 is YYNGEE in the germline V gene. The CDR3 nucleotides read TGTGCCAGCAGCGTAGAAGGGAACAGGAACACTGAAGCTTTCTTT. Translating it yields CASSVEGNRNTEAFF.

V gene TRBV7-2 combines with J gene TRBJ2-7; perhaps TRBD1 as D (6 bases). The CDR3 spans 15 residues. The ends were cut back, 5 bases at V and 3 bases at J, with 17 bases in the middle. Germline loops: CDR1 SGHTA, CDR2 FQGNSA. This CDR3 reads CASSPQGRVDYEQYF. CDR3 nucleotides: TGTGCCAGCAGCCCACAGGGTAGGGTGGACTACGAGCAGTACTTC.

This clone was seen only a few times. The chain links TRBV19 to TRBJ2-3; D is ambiguous. CDR1 is LNHDA, CDR2 SQIVND, per germline (reference sequence). CDR3 length: 15 residues. Trimming took off 5 bases at V and 3 bases at J, with 15 bases between the two ends. In DNA, the CDR3 is TGTGCCAGTAGTCCCCAAACGGGCGGTACAGATACGCAGTATTTT. Translation gives CASSPQTGGTDTQYF.

This clone was recorded a few times. A much bigger clone sits one base away, suggesting this may be a read error. This chain joins TRBV28 and TRBJ2-7; 7 bases match TRBD1. The V and J ends lost 2 bases and 3 bases, in that order; junction bases with no gene match: 4. This CDR3 comprises 14 residues. Germline-derived CDR1 and CDR2 are MDHEN and SYDVKM. The CDR3 reads CASSLITGVYEQYF. The CDR3, as DNA: TGTGCCAGCAGTTTAATCACAGGGGTCTACGAGCAGTACTTC.

The chain couples TRBV6-5 to TRBJ1-4; D might be TRBD1 (5 bases). The CDR3 spans 16 residues. The V end lost 0 bases, the J end lost 0 bases, and 8 bases lay between the germline ends. In germline, CDR1 is MNHEY, CDR2 SVGAGI. Here the CDR3 DNA reads TGTGCCAGCAGTTACTCAGGGGTTGCAACTAATGAAAAACTGTTTTTT. This codes for CASSYSGVATNEKLFF.

The V and J genes are TRBV7-2 and TRBJ1-6, with D possibly being TRBD1 (5 bases). Trimming stripped 2 bases from V and 11 bases from J, with 10 bases between. Germline-derived CDR1 and CDR2 are SGHTA and FQGNSA. This CDR3 comprises 13 residues. The CDR3 is CASSLRRGTPLHF. The DNA of the CDR3 is TGTGCCAGCAGCTTACGGCGGGGGACACCCCTCCACTTT.